The present T cell receptor (beta chain) was sequenced within a study of CXCR3-negative and CXCR3-positive naive CD8 T cells. Germline V gives CDR1 SGHTA, CDR2 FQGTGA. CDR3 length: 13 amino acids. Turning to this clonotype: Its antigen is not known.

Those CD8+ T cells considered naive were CD45RO-CCR7+CD27+CD95-. Study-wide findings and caveats: Diversity ran similarly high across both naive subsets but far lower in memory CD8+ cells. For CXCR3-positive naive cells, TRB CDR3s were more hydrophobic than those of CXCR3-negative naive cells.

Carrying UMI labels, the TRB cDNA libraries were prepared through 5' RACE. Reprocessing the 5' RACE reads, TCRdb reports a single entry for every CDR3 protein and omits DNA. This sample contains roughly 100,000 distinct CDR3 sequences. This rearrangement joins TRBV7-3 to TRBJ1-1; TCRdb's D call, TRBD1, is unchecked because there is no DNA. The TCR comes from a human donor in good health. Some clones in this sample may be carry-over from other donors' samples. The specimen sequenced was naive CXCR3+ CD8+ T cells from blood. Subset of the sample: CD45RO-CCR7+CD27+CD95- naive CD8+ T cells expressing CXCR3 (TNR3+). This CDR3 is CASSKGVNTEAFF.